This passage covers 10 T cell receptor beta chains from one sample sequenced in a study of shared clonotypes between healthy human individuals. Sequencing used immunoSEQ multiplex PCR; TCRdb keeps in-frame clones, though not all of them. The repertoire consists of approximately 1,000,000 clones, with around 78% occurring once and the leading ten covering under 0.6%. The sequenced material came from memory CD4+ T cells from PBMCs. Sample subset: CD45RA-negative fraction. The receptors originated from a young man in good health. Some clones in this sample may be carry-over from other donors' samples.

The sample holds a few counts of this clone. The rearrangement joins TRBV10-3 to TRBJ2-5; the D gene could be TRBD1 or TRBD2 (6 bases each). This CDR3 spans 15 amino acids. CDR1 is ENHRY, CDR2 SYGVKD, per germline. Trimming shortened V by 6 bases and J by 0 bases, and 14 bases separated the two germline ends. Here the CDR3 reads CAISRGQINQETQYF. CDR3 nucleotides: TGTGCCATCAGCCGGGGGCAGATTAACCAAGAGACCCAGTACTTC.

The chain employs TRBV14 and TRBJ1-1, with D unresolved. The CDR3 covers 13 residues. Looked up from germline, CDR1 is SGHDN and CDR2 is FVKESK. V was shortened by 6 bases and J by 2 bases, with 10 bases between the two germline ends. The CDR3 DNA sequence: TGTGCCAGCAGTCGGACTGTAAACACTGAAGCTTTCTTT. This codes for CASSRTVNTEAFF.

As concerns this clone: Other nucleotide sequences in the sample specify the same CDR3. The genes are TRBV11-2 and TRBJ2-1; 12 bases agree with TRBD2. This CDR3 spans 16 amino acids. The germline V gene has CDR1 SGHAT and CDR2 FQNNGV. After removal of 3 bases from V and 4 bases from J, the junction contained 4 bases not matched to a gene. In DNA form, the CDR3 reads TGTGCCAGCAGCTTCCGACTAGCGGGAGTATACAATGAGCAGTTCTTC. Protein product: CASSFRLAGVYNEQFF.

The table lists this clone with a few counts. The chain employs TRBV19 and TRBJ2-1, with 8 bases that match TRBD1. The CDR3 is 13 residues long. V shed 5 bases, J shed 8 bases, and the junction held 5 bases outside the gene matches. Germline CDR1 and CDR2: LNHDA and SQIVND (reference sequence). The CDR3 sequence: CASSDRGQDEQFF. The DNA for the CDR3 is TGTGCCAGTAGTGACAGGGGCCAGGATGAGCAGTTCTTC. Full variable domain (rest looked up from reference TRBV19 and TRBJ2-1): DGGITQSPKYLFRKEGQNVTLSCEQNLNHDAMYWYRQDPGQGLRLIYYSQIVNDFQKGDIAEGYSVSREKKESFPLTVTSAQKNPTAFYLCASSDRGQDEQFFGPGTRLTVL.

J is TRBJ1-1 and V is TRBV7-2; no firm D call. The ends were cut back, 4 bases at V and 0 bases at J, with 6 bases in the middle. Germline-derived CDR1 and CDR2 are SGHTA and FQGNSA. The CDR3 is 13 residues long. The CDR3 bases are TGTGCCAGCAGCTACACCGTGAACACTGAAGCTTTCTTT. Residues: CASSYTVNTEAFF.

The chain uses TRBV7-3 and TRBJ2-1, with 8 bases lining up with TRBD2. The CDR3 is 14 amino acids. Germline V CDR1 and CDR2: SGHTA, FQGTGA. The trim removed 1 base at V and 9 bases at J, leaving 5 bases unmatched. CDR3 nucleotides: TGTGCCAGCAGCTTAATCGCGGGAGGAGGTGAGCAGTTCTTC. This codes for CASSLIAGGGEQFF.

This chain joins TRBV29-1 and TRBJ1-2, with D perhaps matching TRBD1 (6 bases). The CDR3 runs 12 residues. The V gene lost 7 bases and the J gene lost 8 bases, with 17 bases spanning the gap. Germline CDR1 reads SQVTM; CDR2 reads ANQGSEA. The CDR3 nucleotides read TGCAGCGCCGCTAGGGGGAGGGACGGCTACACCTTC. Amino acids: CSAARGRDGYTF. Full variable domain (missing parts from reference TRBV29-1 and TRBJ1-2): SAVISQKPSRDICQRGTSLTIQCQVDSQVTMMFWYRQQPGQSLTLIATANQGSEATYESGFVIDKFPISRPNLTFSTLTVSNMSPEDSSIYLCSAARGRDGYTFGSGTRLTVV.

V and J are TRBV6-1 and TRBJ2-3; D not resolved. Germline CDR1 reads MNHNS; CDR2 reads SASEGT. There are 12 residues in the CDR3. The V end lost 7 bases, the J end lost 10 bases, and 15 bases lay between the germline ends. The CDR3 loop is CASIRYGESQYF. The CDR3 DNA reads TGTGCCAGCATTCGATACGGAGAATCGCAGTATTTT.

The rearrangement links TRBV25-1 to TRBJ2-7, with D possibly being TRBD1 (6 bases). Trimming left V 6 bases short and J 3 bases short, with 12 bases between. In germline, CDR1 is MGHDK, CDR2 SYGVNS. This CDR3 contains 13 residues. The CDR3 is CASRKTGLYEQYF. CDR3 coding DNA: TGTGCCAGCAGAAAGACAGGCCTCTACGAGCAGTACTTC.

The V and J genes are TRBV5-8 and TRBJ1-2; D call uncertain. Trimming cost V 2 bases and J 1 base, with 6 bases left between them. Looked up from germline, CDR1 is SGHTS and CDR2 is YDEGEE. The CDR3 has 13 residues. DNA of the CDR3: TGTGCCAGCAGCTTTTCAGTTAACTATGGCTACACCTTC. This encodes CASSFSVNYGYTF.